This TCR beta chain was recorded in a study of blood T cell repertoires in COVID-19. Study-wide context: From the United States, Italy and Spain came samples of acute and convalescent COVID-19. Sample material is recorded as cDNA or gDNA derived from T cells, B-cell-depleted T cells, or PBMCs.

In the authors' methods: Estimation of nucleated cell counts was performed using reference gene primer amplification. Some clones are missing from TCRdb's copy, which holds only in-frame ones; the method was immunoSEQ multiplex PCR. The DNA gave D and trimming, while V, J and clone size come from that table. The data hold some 110,000 clones, with 70% to 80% observed a single time. Germline V gene lookup returns CDR1 KGHSH and CDR2 LQKENI. Trimming removed 6 bases from V and 4 bases from J, with 13 bases in between. The length of the CDR3 is 13 residues. The sample taken for sequencing was peripheral blood. The clonotype comes from an older man with acute or convalescent COVID-19. This rearrangement joins TRBV18 to TRBJ2-7, with D possibly matching TRBD2 (6 bases). The CDR3 bases are TGTGCCAGCTCCCCAAGGGCGGGGTACGAGCAGTACTTC. It translates to CASSPRAGYEQYF.